These 13 T cell receptor beta chains came from one sample sequenced in a study of blood T cells in healthy people across ages. Next came a second PCR, run for roughly 6 to 11 cycles, which used a sample-barcoded 5' primer along with a J-beta primer mix. TCRdb passed the 5' RACE reads through MiXCR, listing each CDR3 protein once. Here the sample spans around 820,000 distinct CDR3 sequences, more than 20% being singletons. These data were likewise used in another study, on T cells of mothers and their children.

Sample: blood. Receptors originate from a boy between 10 and 17 years old in good health.

This clonotype came up a few times. The chain has TRBV4-1 and TRBJ1-3, with D hard to call. The length of the CDR3 is 13 residues. Germline values: CDR1 MGHRA, CDR2 YSYEKL. The V end lost 0 bases, the J end lost 16 bases, and 16 bases lay between the germline ends. CDR3 loop: CASSQEVLRVMYF. CDR3 DNA: TGCGCCAGCAGCCAAGAGGTCCTTAGGGTGATGTATTTT.

This clonotype was seen a few times. This chain uses TRBV5-1 with TRBJ2-7; D is ambiguous. Germline-derived CDR1 and CDR2 are SGHRS and YFSETQ. V lost 0 bases and J lost 2, with 12 bases in between. The CDR3 loop spans 15 amino acids. The CDR3 region is CASSLVEPSAYEQYF. Here the CDR3 DNA reads TGCGCCAGCAGCTTGGTGGAGCCCTCTGCCTACGAGCAGTACTTC.

This chain links TRBV7-2 with TRBJ2-3; D perhaps matches TRBD2 (9 bases). The V end was cut by 3 bases, the J end by 8 bases, with 24 bases between. Germline CDR1 reads SGHTA; CDR2 reads FQGNSA. The CDR3 is made up of 17 amino acids. The chain's CDR3 is CASSLGLAGGTQATQYF. The CDR3 DNA follows: TGTGCCAGCAGCTTGGGACTAGCAGGGGGCACACAGGCTACGCAGTATTTT.

This clonotype turned up a few times. This chain uses TRBV7-6 with TRBJ2-7; the match to TRBD2 covers 7 bases. The CDR3 loop spans 14 amino acids. Germline V gene lookup returns CDR1 SGHVS and CDR2 FNYEAQ. J lost 6 bases, V lost 5 bases, and 10 bases had no gene match. The CDR3 sequence is CASSQGGHPLEQYF. For the CDR3, the DNA is TGTGCCAGCAGCCAGGGAGGGCACCCCCTCGAGCAGTACTTC.

The chain has TRBV12-3 or TRBV12-4 and TRBJ2-5; D is uncertain. The J call may be wrong; the DNA end is better matched by TRBJ2-7. The CDR3 is 12 residues long. The CDR3, as DNA: TGTGCCAGCAGTTTAGAAACCTACGAGCAGTACTTC. Protein sequence: CASSLETYEQYF.

The J gene is TRBJ2-5, the V gene TRBV7-8, with 10 bases aligning to TRBD2. With V trimmed by 3 bases and J by 4 bases, 5 bases remained unmatched. CDR3 size: 15 residues. Germline CDR1 SGHVS, CDR2 FQNEAQ. Here the CDR3 DNA reads TGTGCCAGCAGCTTCGAGGGACTAGCGTCAGAGACCCAGTACTTC. This translates into CASSFEGLASETQYF.

This clonotype was seen a few times. The rearrangement uses TRBV29-1 and TRBJ2-1; the D is unclear. Germline assignment: CDR1 SQVTM and CDR2 ANQGSEA. The CDR3 is made up of 10 amino acids. Trimming shortened V by 5 bases and J by 8 bases, and 7 bases separated the two germline ends. Here the CDR3 DNA reads TGCAGCGTTAGGGAATATGAGCAGTTCTTC. Translated: CSVREYEQFF.

This clonotype came up a few times. The V gene is TRBV6-6, the J gene TRBJ2-5; perhaps TRBD2 as D (5 bases). CDR1 and CDR2 (germline): MNHNY, SVGAGI (reference sequence). The V gene lost 5 bases and the J gene lost 1 base, with 11 bases spanning the gap. CDR3 length: 14 amino acids. In nucleotides, the CDR3 is TGTGCCAGCAGTCCAACGCGGGCCCAAGAGACCCAGTACTTC. Residues: CASSPTRAQETQYF.

This clonotype occurred a few times. This rearrangement joins TRBV28 to TRBJ1-1; D gene uncertain. There are 15 residues in the CDR3. CDR1 and CDR2 (germline): MDHEN, SYDVKM. V gave up 7 bases and J gave up 0 bases, with 15 bases separating them. The CDR3 DNA sequence: TGTGCCAGCACCGTCTCGAGGGTTTTGAACACTGAAGCTTTCTTT. This codes for CASTVSRVLNTEAFF.

This clonotype was recorded at least ten times. The chain recombines TRBV6-5 with TRBJ2-3; D is unclear. The CDR3 totals 13 residues. The germline V gene has CDR1 MNHEY and CDR2 SVGAGI. Between the trimmed V and J ends, which lost 2 bases and 4 bases, there was a span of 7 bases. CDR3 nucleotides: TGTGCCAGCAGTTACCCCGGAGCAGATACGCAGTATTTT. It codes for CASSYPGADTQYF.

The chain combines TRBV4-3 with TRBJ1-4, with 7 nucleotides matching TRBD1. Trimming at V came to 0 bases and at J to 4 bases, leaving 14 bases not matched to a gene. The CDR3 runs to 19 residues. Germline CDR1 LGHNA, CDR2 YSLEER. CDR3 DNA sequence: TGCGCCAGCAGCCAAGATCCTGGCAGGGGGTATCAGGTTAATGAAAAACTGTTTTTT. Translating it yields CASSQDPGRGYQVNEKLFF.

This clonotype has only a few counts. The chain uses TRBV3-1 and TRBJ2-5; TRBD2 aligns across 12 bases. CDR3 length: 13 residues. CDR1 LGHDT and CDR2 YNNKEL come from the germline V gene (reference sequence). Unmatched junction bases numbered 1, after V lost 6 bases and J lost 5 bases. The CDR3 DNA sequence: TGTGCCAGCAGAACTAGCGGGGGGGAGACCCAGTACTTC. Protein product: CASRTSGGETQYF.

This clonotype was seen a handful of times. CDR3 bases: TGTGCCAGCACCCTCGGGCCGTACCAAGAGACCCAGTACTTC. Translation gives CASTLGPYQETQYF. This chain links TRBV7-8 with TRBJ2-5; no reliable D call. This CDR3 spans 14 amino acids. V was shortened by 7 bases and J by 0 bases, with 12 bases between the two germline ends. CDR1 SGHVS and CDR2 FQNEAQ come from the germline V gene.